The clone carrying this T cell receptor beta chain was recorded once. From germline, CDR1 is LNHDA and CDR2 SQIVND (reference sequence). The V end was cut by 5 bases, the J end by 10 bases, with 18 bases between. This CDR3 contains 14 residues. The record originates from a study of T cell changes during pregnancy in multiple sclerosis. Clones were read by immunoSEQ multiplex PCR, and TCRdb kept only the in-frame ones, dropping some. In the table there are about 73,000 clones, approximately 92% of which are singletons. Source: peripheral blood, taken in the third trimester of pregnancy. The chain has TRBV19 and TRBJ1-5, with D possibly being TRBD1 (6 bases). The sequence came from a female donor in good health, enrolled as a control in a pregnancy study. The CDR3 spells CASSLATGLSPQHF. As DNA, the CDR3 is TGTGCCAGTAGTCTAGCGACAGGTCTTTCACCCCAGCATTTT.